These 25 T cell receptor beta chains originate from one sample sequenced in a study of beta chain features in type 1 diabetes. Findings of the study overall: In all four CD4+ subsets, TCRB CDR3 length was significantly, moderately reduced in type 1 diabetes.

The whole isolated RNA underwent reverse transcription, so sequencing captured expressed TCRB transcripts. The repertoire was sequenced with immunoSEQ multiplex PCR; TCRdb's copy has only in-frame clones and lacks some. The sample carries under 300,000 clones, more than 11% recorded once. These receptors' antigens are unknown. Sequenced input: naive CD4+ T cells from blood. The receptors originated from a young man with type 1 diabetes.

This clone was counted only a few times. The genes are TRBV11-2 and TRBJ2-3; TRBD2 agrees at 10 bases. The CDR3 consists of 15 residues. Germline V CDR1 and CDR2: SGHAT, FQNNGV. Trimming cost V 5 bases and J 5 bases; bases outside gene matches: 7. In DNA, the CDR3 is TGTGCCAGCAGCCCAAGCGGGAGGGCCAAAGATACGCAGTATTTT. Amino acids: CASSPSGRAKDTQYF. Full variable domain (rest looked up from reference TRBV11-2 and TRBJ2-3): EAGVAQSPRYKIIEKRQSVAFWCNPISGHATLYWYQQILGQGPKLLIQFQNNGVVDDSQLPKDRFSAERLKGVDSTLKIQPAKLEDSAVYLCASSPSGRAKDTQYFGPGTRLTVL.

This clone turned up a few times. The chain couples TRBV10-3 to TRBJ2-1; TRBD1 might be the D (6 bases). Trimming took 10 bases from V and 0 from J, leaving 13 bases between them. The CDR3 has 14 amino acids. Germline V gene lookup returns CDR1 ENHRY and CDR2 SYGVKD. DNA for the CDR3: TGTGCCAGTCAGGGGACGAGCTCCTACAATGAGCAGTTCTTC. Translation: CASQGTSSYNEQFF.

This chain connects TRBV5-1 to TRBJ1-1; D is perhaps TRBD1 (5 bases). Germline CDR1 reads SGHRS; CDR2 reads YFSETQ. V was clipped by 0 bases and J by 1 base, with 7 bases between them. The CDR3 runs 14 residues. The CDR3 protein is CASSLETANTEAFF. The CDR3 region has the DNA TGCGCCAGCAGCTTGGAGACAGCGAACACTGAAGCTTTCTTT.

The chain uses TRBV7-9 and TRBJ2-1; D is perhaps TRBD2 (5 bases). This CDR3 has 13 amino acids. Trimming removed 6 bases from V and 3 bases from J, with 9 bases in between. Germline loops: CDR1 SEHNR, CDR2 FQNEAQ (reference sequence). In DNA, the CDR3 is TGTGCCAGCAGTTCGGGGTACTACAATGAGCAGTTCTTC. This gives the protein CASSSGYYNEQFF.

The chain combines TRBV14 with TRBJ2-7; a weak D match, TRBD1 (6 bases). V lost 1 base, J lost 6 bases, and 13 bases lay in between. Germline lookup yields CDR1 SGHDN and CDR2 FVKESK. The length of the CDR3 is 14 residues. The CDR3 is CASSQALQGTEQYF. CDR3 sequence (DNA): TGTGCCAGCAGCCAAGCCCTACAGGGAACCGAGCAGTACTTC.

J is TRBJ2-3 and V is TRBV5-4; weak D call: TRBD1 (5 bases). Per the germline V gene, CDR1 is SGHNT and CDR2 is YYREEE (reference sequence). Trimming took off 0 bases at V and 5 bases at J, with 10 bases between the two ends. This CDR3 has 14 residues. CDR3: CASSLVQGEDTQYF. CDR3 sequence (DNA): TGTGCCAGCAGCTTGGTTCAGGGTGAAGATACGCAGTATTTT.

This clone occurred a few times. The chain carries TRBV29-1 and TRBJ2-3, with 12 bases that match TRBD1. V was clipped by 4 bases and J by 4 bases; unmatched bases: 6. The CDR3 sequence is 15 residues long. CDR1 SQVTM and CDR2 ANQGSEA come from the germline V gene. Here the CDR3 DNA reads TGCAGCGTTGGAGGGGACAGGGGGCTGGCAGATACGCAGTATTTT. This encodes CSVGGDRGLADTQYF.

This clone showed up just a few times. The chain is built from TRBV4-1 and TRBJ1-4, with D hard to call. V was clipped by 8 bases and J by 0 bases, with 10 bases between them. CDR1 and CDR2 from the germline V gene are MGHRA and YSYEKL. The CDR3 has 14 amino acids. The chain's CDR3 is CASGREATNEKLFF. The DNA for the CDR3 is TGCGCCAGCGGGAGAGAAGCAACTAATGAAAAACTGTTTTTT.

This clone was counted between two and nine times. Other DNA sequences of this sample code for an identical CDR3. This chain joins TRBV11-2 and TRBJ2-3; D unresolved. The CDR3 has 13 amino acids. Between the trimmed V and J ends, which lost 3 bases and 1 base, there was a span of 5 bases. Germline loops: CDR1 SGHAT, CDR2 FQNNGV. The CDR3 is CASSLAGTDTQYF. The CDR3 region has the DNA TGTGCCAGCAGCTTGGCGGGCACAGATACGCAGTATTTT.

This sequence joins TRBV6-5 and TRBJ2-3; 11 bases match TRBD2. Germline V gene lookup returns CDR1 MNHEY and CDR2 SVGAGI. The V gene end was trimmed by 6 bases and the J gene end by 6 bases; junction bases not matched to a gene: 8. The CDR3 consists of 15 residues. CDR3 nucleotides: TGTGCCAGCAGCCCGGATCGGACTAGCGGGGATACGCAGTATTTT. Translation gives CASSPDRTSGDTQYF.

This clone was picked up a small number of times. Here the CDR3 DNA reads TGTGCCAGCAGCGACAGGGATGGGACAGATACGCAGTATTTT. Amino acid sequence: CASSDRDGTDTQYF. V is TRBV11-3 and J is TRBJ2-3; 7 bases map to TRBD1. Germline loops: CDR1 SGHNT, CDR2 YENEEA. The CDR3 covers 14 residues. Trimming cost V 5 bases and J 3 bases; bases outside gene matches: 5.

The chain is built from TRBV2 and TRBJ2-7; 10 positions agree with TRBD2. The germline gives CDR1 SNHLY, CDR2 FYNNEI. V lost 5 bases to trimming and J lost 4 bases; unmatched junction nucleotides: 8. The CDR3 is 15 residues long. In DNA form, the CDR3 reads TGTGCCAGCAGTCCTCAGCGGGAGGGCCCATACGAGCAGTACTTC. Translation gives CASSPQREGPYEQYF.

The J gene is TRBJ2-7, the V gene TRBV30, with 8 bases that match TRBD1. The CDR3 loop spans 14 amino acids. Germline V gene sequence: CDR1 GTSNPN, CDR2 SVGIG (reference sequence). The J segment lost 2 bases and the V segment lost 1 base, leaving 4 bases of the junction unmatched. The chain's CDR3 is CAWSGGQGPYEQYF. In DNA, the CDR3 is TGTGCCTGGAGTGGAGGACAGGGTCCCTACGAGCAGTACTTC.

In its sample, this clone was seen a few times. The chain couples TRBV7-6 to TRBJ2-3; possible D gene TRBD1, 6 bases. Germline assignment: CDR1 SGHVS and CDR2 FNYEAQ. The V and J ends lost 1 base and 8 bases respectively, with 13 bases between them. The CDR3 sequence is 14 residues long. The CDR3 bases are TGTGCCAGCAGCTTAGATTGGACAGACGGTACGCAGTATTTT. This translates into CASSLDWTDGTQYF.

This clone was observed a handful of times. The V gene is TRBV19, the J gene TRBJ1-4; TRBD1 matches at 8 bases. This CDR3 is 12 amino acids long. Germline values: CDR1 LNHDA, CDR2 SQIVND (reference sequence). V lost 11 bases and J lost 5; bases outside the gene matches: 4. CDR3 sequence reads: CASRQGNEKLFF. CDR3 DNA sequence: TGTGCCTCCAGACAGGGGAATGAAAAACTGTTTTTT.

The rearrangement links TRBV7-9 to TRBJ1-6, with D possibly matching TRBD1 (5 bases). The CDR3 sequence is 18 residues long. The V end lost 1 base, the J end lost 2 bases, and 15 bases lay between the germline ends. Germline-derived CDR1 and CDR2 are SEHNR and FQNEAQ (reference sequence). For the CDR3, the DNA is TGTGCCAGCAGCTTAGGTTCTGACAGCTTCACCTATAATTCACCCCTCCACTTT. It translates to CASSLGSDSFTYNSPLHF.

This sequence joins TRBV11-2 and TRBJ1-4, with TRBD1 matching over 7 bases. CDR3 length: 12 residues. J lost 10 bases, V lost 5 bases, and 4 bases had no gene match. CDR1 and CDR2 from the germline V gene are SGHAT and FQNNGV. This chain's CDR3 is CASSQGQSKLFF. The CDR3 DNA reads TGTGCCAGCAGCCAGGGACAGTCAAAACTGTTTTTT. Supplemented by reference TRBV11-2 and TRBJ1-4, the full variable domain reads EAGVAQSPRYKIIEKRQSVAFWCNPISGHATLYWYQQILGQGPKLLIQFQNNGVVDDSQLPKDRFSAERLKGVDSTLKIQPAKLEDSAVYLCASSQGQSKLFFGSGTQLSVL.

The rearrangement links TRBV11-3 to TRBJ1-1; maybe TRBD1 (6 bases). V was clipped by 8 bases and J by 4 bases, with 17 bases between them. The CDR3 length is 14 residues. Per the germline V gene, CDR1 is SGHNT and CDR2 is YENEEA. CDR3 amino acids: CASDQQGGGTEAFF. The DNA for the CDR3 is TGTGCCAGCGACCAACAGGGTGGGGGCACTGAAGCTTTCTTT.

The chain employs TRBV6-1 and TRBJ1-5; tentative D call: TRBD1 (6 bases). The V end was cut by 9 bases, the J end by 4 bases, with 19 bases between. Germline V lookup: CDR1 MNHNS, CDR2 SASEGT. This CDR3 is 15 amino acids long. CDR3 sequence reads: CASAWGGGPNQPQHF. The CDR3 DNA sequence: TGTGCCAGTGCCTGGGGAGGGGGTCCTAATCAGCCCCAGCATTTT.

The chain couples TRBV6-6 to TRBJ2-3; the match to TRBD2 covers 9 bases. CDR3 length equals 16 residues. V trimming: 8 bases; J trimming: 0 bases; junction bases outside the gene matches: 9. Germline CDR1 reads MNHNY; CDR2 reads SVGAGI (reference sequence). The CDR3 nucleotides read TGTGCCAGCCTCCGCAGCGGGGGGCCGAGCACAGATACGCAGTATTTT. This translates into CASLRSGGPSTDTQYF.

The genes are TRBV25-1 and TRBJ2-1; 10 nucleotides match TRBD1. Germline assignment: CDR1 MGHDK and CDR2 SYGVNS. There are 14 residues in the CDR3. V shed 8 bases and J 3 bases; nucleotides not matched to a gene: 4. The CDR3 here is CASSRTGGYNEQFF. CDR3 bases: TGTGCCAGCTCCCGGACAGGGGGCTACAATGAGCAGTTCTTC.

Only a few counts were recorded for this clone. The V gene is TRBV4-2, the J gene TRBJ2-2; 8 positions match TRBD2. This CDR3 region has 17 residues. Germline V gene lookup returns CDR1 LGHNA and CDR2 YNFKEQ. V was clipped by 1 base and J by 7 bases; unmatched bases: 11. The CDR3 sequence: CASSQVRPGLVGGELFF. As DNA, the CDR3 is TGTGCCAGCAGCCAAGTTCGCCCGGGACTAGTTGGCGGGGAGCTGTTTTTT.

This clone was counted only a few times. The chain combines TRBV29-1 with TRBJ2-2; D gene uncertain. The CDR3 is made up of 14 amino acids. From germline, CDR1 is SQVTM and CDR2 ANQGSEA. V lost 1 base and J 0 bases, leaving 6 bases between the germline ends. CDR3 amino acids: CSVEAVANTGELFF. CDR3 DNA sequence: TGCAGCGTTGAAGCCGTAGCGAACACCGGGGAGCTGTTTTTT.

The chain recombines TRBV21-1 with TRBJ2-3; the table's D call, TRBD2, has no DNA check behind it. TRBV21-1 is shown as a pseudogene. The CDR3 length is 15 residues. The CDR3 spells CASSKVPDGADTQYF. The CDR3 nucleotides read TGTGCCAGCAGCAAAGTGCCCGACGGGGCAGATACGCAGTATTTT.

This clone showed up just a few times. The rearrangement links TRBV29-1 to TRBJ1-5; the match to TRBD1 covers 7 bases. The CDR3 spans 16 residues. The trim removed 6 bases at V and 2 bases at J, leaving 13 bases unmatched. CDR1 and CDR2 from the germline V gene are SQVTM and ANQGSEA. CDR3 amino acids: CSVAGAGGSGNQPQHF. DNA for the CDR3: TGCAGCGTGGCCGGGGCAGGGGGGTCCGGCAATCAGCCCCAGCATTTT.